This T cell receptor (beta chain) derives from a study of shared clonotypes between healthy human individuals. Assay runs were performed at deep level. Here immunoSEQ multiplex PCR was the method, and the copy in TCRdb shows in-frame clones only, minus some. The sample records about 2.4 million clones, roughly 92% being singletons. The CDR3 runs 15 residues. Germline CDR1 SGHNT, CDR2 YYREEE (reference sequence). The V end lost 4 bases, the J end lost 4 bases, and 15 bases lay between the germline ends. This TCR was recovered from a man between 18 and 29 years old in good health. The chain couples TRBV5-4 to TRBJ2-1, with D unclear. Material for sequencing was naive CD4+ T cells sorted from blood. Subset of the sample: CD45RA+ positively selected. The CDR3 spells CASSQNGYLYNEQFF. CDR3 sequence (DNA): TGTGCCAGCAGCCAAAATGGCTATTTATACAATGAGCAGTTCTTC.